This TCR beta chain is from a study of vaccination effects on CD4 cells after COVID-19. Study results and caveats: Few convalescent patients, and no early post-infection timepoints, were available to the study.

Sequencing used immunoSEQ multiplex PCR; TCRdb keeps in-frame clones, though not all of them. The table shows tens of thousands of clones, with 75% to 90% occurring only once. Points on this clone: Its target is unknown.

Sequencing followed a ViraFEST assay step that expanded antigen-specific CD4+ T cells with viral peptide pools. Having been cultured for about 10 days, the cells underwent CD4+ T cell isolation. None of the vaccinated had previously contracted SARS-CoV-2, and their nucleocapsid antibodies tested negative. The input for sequencing was CD4+ T cells from PBMCs cultured with SARS-CoV-2 spike peptides, taken before COVID-19 vaccination. This receptor was taken from a human donor who received a COVID-19 vaccine.

The CDR3 here is CASSQGTGLFNSPLHF. The DNA of the CDR3 is TGCGCCAGCAGCCAAGGGACAGGACTCTTCAATTCACCCCTCCACTTT. The chain joins TRBV4-3 to TRBJ1-6; TRBD1 matches 7 bases. The CDR3 consists of 16 residues. With V trimmed by 1 base and J by 7 bases, 7 bases remained unmatched. From germline, CDR1 is LGHNA and CDR2 YSLEER.